A selection of T cell receptor beta chains follows, all from one sample in a study of blood T cells in healthy people across ages. TCRdb used MiXCR to reprocess the 5' RACE reads, holding one entry per CDR3 protein. The profile shows about 1.4 million distinct CDR3 sequences, roughly 64% of them singletons. The material sequenced was blood. The receptors shown here come from a man aged 18 to 30 in good health. The conserved cysteine and the conserved F or W are not part of the CDR3 here.

v_call cdr3_aa
TRBV5-5 ASSVRASNEKLF
TRBV6-2/TRBV6-3 ASSYTDRGSYEQY
TRBV20-1 SATSGYEQY
TRBV7-2 ASSLGGPVRDTQY
TRBV5-1 ASSRSGEGANSPLH
TRBV15 ATSRVGSPNEKLF
TRBV12-5 ASGLVETALFSKVAISYNEQF
TRBV9 ASSAGIRDGASGREKLF
TRBV5-5 ASSPAPGGDTEAF
TRBV2 ASSVAVLEAF
TRBV30 AWSTTRDTEAF
TRBV6-2/TRBV6-3 ASEESQGGDTQY
TRBV2 ASSEAGIGADTQY
TRBV6-2/TRBV6-3 ASSYPGDRFSEAF
TRBV4-1 ASSLGLAGRGEQY
TRBV12-3/TRBV12-4 ASSLVGTGGDETQY
TRBV11-2 ASSSSAPGEQF
TRBV20-1 SAASQETQY
TRBV4-1 ASSHGPGQGVYNEQF
TRBV14 ASSQEALASYEQY
TRBV5-4 ASSPGNREEKLF
TRBV5-1 ASSLQSIQETQY
TRBV29-1 SVGPGIDEQF
TRBV9 AGSASITGVPYNEQF
TRBV27 ASSLSNGLAGQETQY
TRBV5-1 ASSSGTGYVQPQH
TRBV21-1 ASSTMGLADNSYEQY
TRBV4-1 ASSSGLGGSSYRPQH
TRBV7-2 ASSLALDSYNEQF
TRBV7-6 ASSLSGLAASTDTQY
TRBV14 ASSQGRHNEQF
TRBV3-1 ASSLRDLQETQY
TRBV25-1 ASTVAYNEQF
TRBV12-3/TRBV12-4 ASSPYSGRWDNEQF
TRBV7-9 ASSFMATYNEQF
TRBV21-1 ASRPRGGKWTEAF
TRBV7-2 ASSLGWGDEQF
TRBV2 ASSEGDTSSYEQY
TRBV7-6 ASSGWTRLGYEQY
TRBV20-1 SACEGLKETQY
TRBV7-2 ASSLNRGSYNEQF
TRBV7-9 ASSSLNSGLLPDTQY
TRBV4-2 ASSPVLGDCGYT
TRBV4-2 ASSQENSAGEQY
TRBV20-1 SASTTGARNSNQPQH
TRBV25-1 ASSEGVAQY
TRBV27 ASSITGVAYEQY
TRBV6-2/TRBV6-3 ASSDTARRRETQY
TRBV4-1 ASSQIAGGIEQF
TRBV29-1 SVGAQGYQETQY
TRBV5-5 ASSLWIRPDSGANVLT
TRBV29-1 SVGSGGGTTDTQY
TRBV15 ATSRDGDGFSEQF
TRBV27 ASSPGQGFGKLF
TRBV7-9 ASSPLQQSYTDTQY
TRBV5-5 ASSLLNPEAGANVLT
TRBV7-6 ASSYQSGGSGNTIY
TRBV7-2 ASSPQMEGYKKLF
TRBV9 ASSVGTSGLETQY
TRBV10-3 AIRIDRSGANVLT